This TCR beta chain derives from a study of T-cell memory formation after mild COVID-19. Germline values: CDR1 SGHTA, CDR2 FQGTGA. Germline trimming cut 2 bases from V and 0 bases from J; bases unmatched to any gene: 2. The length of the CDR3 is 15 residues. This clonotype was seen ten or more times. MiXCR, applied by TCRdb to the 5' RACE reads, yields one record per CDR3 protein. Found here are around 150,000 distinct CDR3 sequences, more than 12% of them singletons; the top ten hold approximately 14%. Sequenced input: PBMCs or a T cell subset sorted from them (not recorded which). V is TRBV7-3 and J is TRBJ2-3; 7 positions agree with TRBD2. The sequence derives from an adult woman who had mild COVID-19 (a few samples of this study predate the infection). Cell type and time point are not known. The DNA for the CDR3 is TGTGCCAGCAGCTTAGGACTAGGAAGCACAGATACGCAGTATTTT. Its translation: CASSLGLGSTDTQYF.